This T cell receptor beta chain was captured by sequencing in a study of shared clonotypes between healthy human individuals. All donors were healthy HIV-negative adults lacking recent acute infections or vaccinations. The authors sequenced unsorted PBMC DNA on ten immunoSEQ deep assay plates. Measured with immunoSEQ multiplex PCR; TCRdb has only the in-frame clones, and not every one. The sample consists of about 490,000 clones, around 78% of them appearing once. The material sequenced was PBMCs. This TCR derives from a woman aged 40 to 49 in good health. Some clones in this sample may be carry-over from other donors' samples.

CDR3 DNA: TGTGCCAGCAGGGGGGCGGCAGATACGCAGTATTTT. Its protein product is CASRGAADTQYF. The chain carries TRBV5-6 and TRBJ2-3; tentative D call: TRBD1 (6 bases). Trimming removed 5 bases at V and 4 bases at J, with 8 bases between. The CDR3 extends over 12 amino acids. The V gene's germline CDR1 is SGHDT and CDR2 YYEEEE.